This T cell receptor beta chain stems from a study of cytomegalovirus exposure and HLA in healthy donors. Study-wide results and limits: The authors later found TCR association rates varying by HLA locus, with DRB1 most and HLA-C fewest. Productive rates of about 87% or about 30% were seen for most TCR beta V segments in an earlier analysis. Solely CMV serostatus was available to characterize immune exposure. Sequence variants that were highly shared formed a cluster that was likely a sequencing artifact.

Primers included in the PCR were 60 Vbeta and 13 Jbeta primers. The method was immunoSEQ multiplex PCR; TCRdb's version includes in-frame clones alone and lacks a portion of them. The table has about 180,000 clones, around three quarters seen once. In this sample, this clone turned up once. Its antigen is currently unknown. The source is a woman in her 40s in good health and CMV-seronegative. The sequenced material came from PBMCs.

The CDR3 nucleotides read TGTGCCATCAGGGGACTGGACAGGGGAGTGTATGGCTACACCTTC. Translated: CAIRGLDRGVYGYTF. The V and J genes are TRBV10-3 and TRBJ1-2, with 9 bases identical to TRBD1. The CDR3 is 15 amino acids. Trimming took 6 bases from V and 5 from J; bases not matched to a gene: 10. From germline, CDR1 is ENHRY and CDR2 SYGVKD.